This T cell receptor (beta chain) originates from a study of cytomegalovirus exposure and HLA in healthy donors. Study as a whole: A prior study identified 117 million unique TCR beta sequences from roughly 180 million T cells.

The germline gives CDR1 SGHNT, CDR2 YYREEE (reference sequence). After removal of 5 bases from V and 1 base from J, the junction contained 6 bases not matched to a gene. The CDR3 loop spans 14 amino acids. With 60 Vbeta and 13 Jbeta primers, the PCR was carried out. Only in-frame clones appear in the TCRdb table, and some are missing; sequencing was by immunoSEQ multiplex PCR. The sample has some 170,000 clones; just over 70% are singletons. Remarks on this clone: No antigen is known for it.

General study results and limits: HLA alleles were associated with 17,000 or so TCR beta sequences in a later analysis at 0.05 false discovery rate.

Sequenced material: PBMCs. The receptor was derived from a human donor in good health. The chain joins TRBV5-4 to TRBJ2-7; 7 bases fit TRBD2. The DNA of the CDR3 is TGTGCCAGCAGGCAGGGCGGGGGATCCTACGAGCAGTACTTC. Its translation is CASRQGGGSYEQYF.